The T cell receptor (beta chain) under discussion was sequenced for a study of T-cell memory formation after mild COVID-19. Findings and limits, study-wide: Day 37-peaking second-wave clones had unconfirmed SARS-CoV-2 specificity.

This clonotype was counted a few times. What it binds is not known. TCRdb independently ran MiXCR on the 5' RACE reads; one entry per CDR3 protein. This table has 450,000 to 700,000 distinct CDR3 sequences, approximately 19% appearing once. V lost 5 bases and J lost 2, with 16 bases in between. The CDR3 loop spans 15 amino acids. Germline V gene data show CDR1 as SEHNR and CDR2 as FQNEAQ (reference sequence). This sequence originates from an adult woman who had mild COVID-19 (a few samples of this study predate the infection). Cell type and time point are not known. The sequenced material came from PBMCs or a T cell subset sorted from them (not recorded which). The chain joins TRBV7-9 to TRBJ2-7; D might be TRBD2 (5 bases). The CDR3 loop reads CASSPERPSAYEQYF. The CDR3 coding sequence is TGTGCCAGCAGCCCCGAGCGGCCATCCGCCTACGAGCAGTACTTC. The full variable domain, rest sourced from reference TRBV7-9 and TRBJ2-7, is DTGVSQNPRHKITKRGQNVTFRCDPISEHNRLYWYRQTLGQGPEFLTYFQNEAQLEKSRLLSDRFSAERPKGSFSTLEIQRTEQGDSAMYLCASSPERPSAYEQYFGPGTRLTVT.